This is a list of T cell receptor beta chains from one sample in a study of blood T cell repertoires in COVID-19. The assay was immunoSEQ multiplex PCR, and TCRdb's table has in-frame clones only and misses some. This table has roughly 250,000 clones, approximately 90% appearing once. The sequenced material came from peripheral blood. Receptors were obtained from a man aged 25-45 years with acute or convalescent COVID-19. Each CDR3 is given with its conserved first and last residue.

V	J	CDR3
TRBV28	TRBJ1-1	CASSFGQPTEAFF
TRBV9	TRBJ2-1	CASSVLGTGTLYEQFF
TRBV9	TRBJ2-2	CASSSTGGSGELFF
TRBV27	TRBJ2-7	CASSRDRGTEQYF
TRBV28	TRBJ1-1	CASATVNTEAFF
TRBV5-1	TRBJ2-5	CASGLGAGWVQETQYF
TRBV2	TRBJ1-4	CASKRGYNEKLFF
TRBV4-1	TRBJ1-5	CASSQDDLGQPQHF
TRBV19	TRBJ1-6	CASSRTRDRNSPLHF
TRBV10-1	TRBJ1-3	CASSEHVADGNTIYF
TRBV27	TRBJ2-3	CASHDPGLAPSLDTQYF
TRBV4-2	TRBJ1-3	CASSLQGSGNTIYF
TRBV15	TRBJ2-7	CATSRDTTSGEQYF
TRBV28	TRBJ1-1	CASSLRGLGTEAFF
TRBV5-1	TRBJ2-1	CASTKNSGRASYNEQFF
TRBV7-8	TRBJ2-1	CASGKKRPGHSTQRERDEQFF
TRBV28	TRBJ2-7	CASSLLAGIYEQYF
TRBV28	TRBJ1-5	CASTSALEQGGSSNQPQHF
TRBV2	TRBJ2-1	CAIPSGTGNTDEQFF
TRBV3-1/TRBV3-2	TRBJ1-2	CASSQVAGLSNGRYTF
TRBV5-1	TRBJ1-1	CASSLGQGADTEAFF
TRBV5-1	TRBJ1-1	CASFRGGASTEAFF
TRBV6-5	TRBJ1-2	CASIAGPSYGYTF
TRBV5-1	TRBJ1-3	CASSLGTGGLSGNTIYF
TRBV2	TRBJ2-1	CASMRQGSFNEQFF
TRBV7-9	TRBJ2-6	CASTLRAVGSGANVLTF
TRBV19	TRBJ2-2	CASSLEGSGELFF
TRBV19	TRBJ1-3	CASRRSVSGNTIYF
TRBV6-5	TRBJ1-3	CASSYGLGTRIYF
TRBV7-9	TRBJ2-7	CASSLVAGKVYEQYF
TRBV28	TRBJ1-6	CASRSGTANSPLHF
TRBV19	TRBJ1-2	CASSTDRGQVYGYTF
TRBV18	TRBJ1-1	CASSADLNTEAFF
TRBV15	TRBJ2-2	CATSRPLRTGPGELFF
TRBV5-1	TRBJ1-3	CASSLGDSGISGNTIYF
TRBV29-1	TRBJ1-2	CSVRVNYGYTF
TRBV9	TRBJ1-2	CASSVGGLANYGYTF
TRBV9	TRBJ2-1	CASSDEVLAGGNYNEQFF
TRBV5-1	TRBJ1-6	CASSLTSPTGAFGSPLHF
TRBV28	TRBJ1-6	CASSGKYSESYNSPLHF